A selection of T cell receptor beta chains follows, all from one sample in a study of STAT5B mutations in CD4+ large granular lymphocyte leukemia. The method was immunoSEQ multiplex PCR; TCRdb's version includes in-frame clones alone and lacks a portion of them. The table lists 25,000 to 30,000 clones, roughly 80% of them singletons. The sequencing sample was made of CD4+ T cells from blood buffy coats. Receptors were obtained from a human donor in good health. Each CDR3 is given with its conserved first and last residue. D genes are given only for firm matches. Some rows mark clone size as missing; the rest say once, few, many or name a class of expanded clone.

v_gene	d_gene	len	j_gene	abundance	CDR3nt	CDR3aa
TRBV19	-	16	TRBJ1-6	-	TGTGCCAGTAGAAGGGGCCTGGGGGGCTATAATTCACCCCTCCACTTT	CASRRGLGGYNSPLHF
TRBV7-9	-	16	TRBJ2-7	-	TGTGCCAGCAGCTCCTTTAACCCGCCTAGCGTGTACGAGCAGTACTTC	CASSSFNPPSVYEQYF
TRBV18	-	14	TRBJ2-5	-	TGTGCCAGCTCACCTGAGACGGACACTGAGACCCAGTACTTC	CASSPETDTETQYF
TRBV27	-	17	TRBJ2-6	-	TGTGCCAGCAGTTTCGGACAGACTCGATCTGGGGCCAACGTCCTGACTTTC	CASSFGQTRSGANVLTF
TRBV7-2	-	16	TRBJ1-5	-	TGTGCCAGCAGCTTAGGGGTATGGGTTAGCAATCAGCCCCAGCATTTT	CASSLGVWVSNQPQHF
TRBV19	-	19	TRBJ1-2	-	TGTGCCAGTAGTGCCCCGGGGCTACCGGCAGGGGCGACTAACTATGGCTACACCTTC	CASSAPGLPAGATNYGYTF
TRBV7-2	-	13	TRBJ2-3	-	TGTGCCAGCAGATCAACTAGTTTCGATACGCAGTATTTT	CASRSTSFDTQYF
TRBV28	-	14	TRBJ2-2	few	TGTGCCAGCCTGGAGGGATTGATTACCGGGGAGCTGTTTTTT	CASLEGLITGELFF
TRBV11-3	-	13	TRBJ2-2	-	TGTGCCAGCAGCTCTGGGGGGACCGGGGAGCTGTTTTTT	CASSSGGTGELFF
TRBV4-3	TRBD2	14	TRBJ2-1	once	TGCGCCAGCAGCCTAAGACTAGCGGGGAATGAGCAGTTCTTC	CASSLRLAGNEQFF
TRBV7-6	-	11	TRBJ1-1	-	TGTGCCAGCAGCTCGGTCAGTGAAGCTTTCTTT	CASSSVSEAFF
TRBV18	TRBD1	16	TRBJ1-6	-	TGTGCCAGCTCACTTAGGCCGACAGGGAATAATTCACCCCTCCACTTT	CASSLRPTGNNSPLHF